The 7 T cell receptor beta chains below all came from one sample that was sequenced in a study of T cells in Graves' hyperthyroidism and ophthalmopathy. RNA transcripts gave rise to amplified TCR beta CDR3 regions. Primed by the HTBI set, a first-round RT-PCR was run on the TCR CDR3. TCRdb called the multiplex PCR reads again in MiXCR, with one record for every CDR3 protein. The sample yields 250,000 to 400,000 distinct CDR3 sequences, approximately 13% seen once. Specimen: blood. Every receptor here comes from a woman aged 40-49 years with Graves' ophthalmopathy.

The rearrangement links TRBV4-1 to TRBJ1-5; D gene ambiguous. The V end lost 1 base, the J end lost 5 bases, and 18 bases lay between the germline ends. CDR1 and CDR2 (germline): MGHRA, YSYEKL. The CDR3 is 17 residues long. The CDR3 region is CASSQVDLVSQYQPQHF. CDR3 coding DNA: TGCGCCAGCAGCCAAGTGGATCTGGTGTCTCAATATCAGCCCCAGCATTTT.

Ten or more counts support this clonotype. The rearrangement joins TRBV20-1 to TRBJ2-7; 9 bases map to TRBD2. The germline CDR1 and CDR2 sequences are DFQATT and SNEGSKA (reference sequence). After removal of 0 bases from V and 3 bases from J, the junction contained 12 bases not matched to a gene. The CDR3 has 17 amino acids. The DNA for the CDR3 is TGCAGTGCTAGAGACCAAGTAGCGGGAGCTAGGTTCTACGAGCAGTACTTC. Protein: CSARDQVAGARFYEQYF.

V is TRBV14 and J is TRBJ2-3; the D gene is possibly TRBD1 (5 bases). Germline CDR1 and CDR2: SGHDN and FVKESK. CDR3 size: 13 residues. The V end lost 5 bases, the J end lost 12 bases, and 18 bases lay between the germline ends. The CDR3: CASSYSKGSPQYF. The CDR3 DNA follows: TGTGCCAGCAGCTACTCAAAGGGGTCCCCACAGTATTTT.

This clonotype was observed a handful of times. This chain links TRBV24-1 with TRBJ2-5, with 9 bases that match TRBD2. CDR1 KGHDR and CDR2 SFDVKD come from the germline V gene. With V trimmed by 7 bases and J by 5 bases, 10 bases remained unmatched. The CDR3 loop spans 15 amino acids. The CDR3 DNA follows: TGTGCCACCAGCATAGCGGCGGGGGGGCTTGAGACCCAGTACTTC. It codes for CATSIAAGGLETQYF.

This clonotype came up many times. The gene calls are TRBV6-5 and TRBJ2-7; 7 bases are shared with TRBD1. V was clipped by 1 base and J by 9 bases; unmatched bases: 6. The CDR3 totals 13 residues. The germline gives CDR1 MNHEY, CDR2 SVGAGI. The CDR3 is CASSYLGRDRQYF. For the CDR3, the DNA is TGTGCCAGCAGTTACTTGGGCCGGGACAGGCAGTACTTC.

This clonotype was observed a handful of times. This chain joins TRBV20-1 and TRBJ2-3; no clear D gene. Germline V gives CDR1 DFQATT, CDR2 SNEGSKA (reference sequence). Trimming stripped 0 bases from V and 2 bases from J, with 9 bases between. This CDR3 spans 14 amino acids. The CDR3 coding sequence is TGCAGTGCTAGAGATGCGCTAATCACAGATACGCAGTATTTT. The encoded protein is CSARDALITDTQYF.

There are a few counts of this clonotype. This chain links TRBV24-1 with TRBJ2-5, with 10 bases aligning to TRBD1. V shed 4 bases and J 5 bases; nucleotides not matched to a gene: 6. Germline V lookup: CDR1 KGHDR, CDR2 SFDVKD. The CDR3 length is 15 residues. The CDR3 coding sequence is TGTGCCACCAGTGAACGGACAGGGGGAAAGGAGACCCAGTACTTC. Its protein is CATSERTGGKETQYF.